This T cell receptor beta chain emerged from a study of cytomegalovirus exposure and HLA in healthy donors. In the case of this clone: Its target is unknown.

Study results and limitations: Earlier results showed most TCR beta V segments being productive about 87% or about 30% of the time.

V was cut by 0 bases and J by 4 bases, with 13 bases left in between. The length of the CDR3 is 15 residues. Per the germline V gene, CDR1 is SGHRS and CDR2 is YFSETQ. Vbeta (60) and Jbeta (13) primers were used in the PCR. The table came from immunoSEQ multiplex PCR; TCRdb's copy has only in-frame clones and leaves some out. This sample has tens of thousands of clones; about 84% occur once, and the top ten carry about 1.2%. This receptor was obtained from a girl aged 2 to 10 in good health and CMV-seropositive. Sequencing was done on a sample of PBMCs. This sequence joins TRBV5-1 and TRBJ1-1; a weak D match, TRBD1 (6 bases). CDR3 region: CASSLELRGGTEAFF. The DNA for the CDR3 is TGCGCCAGCAGCTTGGAATTAAGAGGGGGCACTGAAGCTTTCTTT. Filled out from reference TRBV5-1 and TRBJ1-1, the complete variable domain reads KAGVTQTPRYLIKTRGQQVTLSCSPISGHRSVSWYQQTPGQGLQFLFEYFSETQRNKGNFPGRFSGRQFSNSRSEMNVSTLELGDSALYLCASSLELRGGTEAFFGQGTRLTVV.